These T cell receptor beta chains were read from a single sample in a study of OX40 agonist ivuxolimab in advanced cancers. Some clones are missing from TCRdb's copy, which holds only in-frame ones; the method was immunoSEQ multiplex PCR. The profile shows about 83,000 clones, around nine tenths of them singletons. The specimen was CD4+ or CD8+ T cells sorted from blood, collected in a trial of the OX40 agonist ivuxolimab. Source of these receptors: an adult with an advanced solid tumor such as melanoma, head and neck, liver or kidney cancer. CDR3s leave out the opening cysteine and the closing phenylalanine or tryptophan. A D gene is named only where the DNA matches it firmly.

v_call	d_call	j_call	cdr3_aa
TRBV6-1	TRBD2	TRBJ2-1	ASSLAGHEQF
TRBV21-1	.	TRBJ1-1	ASTRTGPYTEAF
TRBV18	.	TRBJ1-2	ASSPGSVSTYGYT
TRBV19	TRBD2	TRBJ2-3	ASNSGGDTQY
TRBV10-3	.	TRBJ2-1	AISTLQDTEQF
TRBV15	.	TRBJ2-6	ATSRDMTGANVLT
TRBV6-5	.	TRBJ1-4	ASTQQHSNEKLF
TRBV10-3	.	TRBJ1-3	AIKARTRSSGNTIY
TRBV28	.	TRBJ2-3	ASSLAGARAQY
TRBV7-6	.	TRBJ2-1	ASSFRDSYNEQF
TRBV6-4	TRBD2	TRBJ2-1	ASMTQTSGATSSYNEQF
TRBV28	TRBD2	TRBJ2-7	ASSSGRGGEQY
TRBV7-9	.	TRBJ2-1	ASSSDFYNEQF
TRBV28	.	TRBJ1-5	ASSSIQGRHQPRH
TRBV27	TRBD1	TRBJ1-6	ASSLEGTGPSPLH
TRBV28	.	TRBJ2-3	ASSLMGPGTDTQY
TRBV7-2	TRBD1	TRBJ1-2	ASSPGTGAAYGYT
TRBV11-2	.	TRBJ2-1	ASSLLSSPPF
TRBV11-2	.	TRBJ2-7	ASSLDRQRASYEQY
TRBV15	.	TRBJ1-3	ATSRDRHLANTIY
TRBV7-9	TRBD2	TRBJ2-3	ASSLVSGGGTDTQY
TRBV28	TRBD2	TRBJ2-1	ASSLLGGEIHEQF
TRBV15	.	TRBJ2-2	ATSRDFEGQDTGELF
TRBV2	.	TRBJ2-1	ASSVGYGEQF
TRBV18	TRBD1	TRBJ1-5	ASSPDRGSNQPQH
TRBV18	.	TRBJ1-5	ASSTTANQPQH
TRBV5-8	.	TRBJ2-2	ASSISRRDGGAGELF
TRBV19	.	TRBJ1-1	ASSIVGAEAF
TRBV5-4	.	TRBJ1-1	ASSFWSGGEAF
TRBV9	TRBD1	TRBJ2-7	ASSVLPGQDPYEQY
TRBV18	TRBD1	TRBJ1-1	ASSQTGEETEAF
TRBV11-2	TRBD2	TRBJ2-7	ASSLDFGGTYEQY
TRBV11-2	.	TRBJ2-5	ASSLGSVRTETQY
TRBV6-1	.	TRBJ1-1	ASGAWNTEAF
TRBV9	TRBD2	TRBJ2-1	ASSETGTSIHEQF
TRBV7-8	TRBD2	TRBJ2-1	ASSSYLLAGETNEQF
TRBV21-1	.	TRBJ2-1	ASSKGTSGTIKYNEQF
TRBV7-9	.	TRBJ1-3	ASSLEGAVSGNTIY
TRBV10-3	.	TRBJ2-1	AIRRRGAGNEQF
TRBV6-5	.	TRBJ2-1	ASSYSADSYNEQF
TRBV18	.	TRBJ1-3	ASSQTMAKSGNTIY
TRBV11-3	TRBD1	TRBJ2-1	ASSRRQGGYNEQF
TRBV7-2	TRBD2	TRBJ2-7	ASKGRESYEQY
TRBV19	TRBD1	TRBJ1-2	ASRKPGQGLGYT
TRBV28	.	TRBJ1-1	ASRATSGTEAF
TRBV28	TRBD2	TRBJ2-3	ASSGAGVIGHTDTQY
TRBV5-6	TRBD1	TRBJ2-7	ASSLGRDRGLEQY
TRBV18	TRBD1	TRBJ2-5	ASSPGTGGETQY
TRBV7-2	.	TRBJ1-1	ASSLLLYTEAF
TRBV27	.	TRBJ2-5	ASRGRGRGETQY
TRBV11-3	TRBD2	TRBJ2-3	ASSLVASGDTQY
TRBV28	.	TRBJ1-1	ASSPRGPDTEAF